The present entry profiles one T cell receptor beta chain with its context. Its antigen is unidentified. The record originates from a study of OX40 agonist ivuxolimab in advanced cancers. Data came from immunoSEQ multiplex PCR; TCRdb stores just in-frame clones and leaves some out. The table shows 74,000 or so clones, with approximately 88% occurring only once. Study observations and caveats: By week 6 at 0.1 to 3.0 mg/kg, blood CD4+ and CD8+ T cells had expanded clonally.

V lost 0 bases and J lost 4; bases outside the gene matches: 7. Germline lookup yields CDR1 SGHDT and CDR2 YYEEEE. The CDR3 extends over 16 amino acids. This sequence joins TRBV5-6 and TRBJ1-5, with 7 bases fitting TRBD1. Sample: CD4+ or CD8+ T cells sorted from blood, taken in a trial of the OX40 agonist ivuxolimab. The TCR comes from an adult with an advanced solid tumor such as melanoma, head and neck, liver or kidney cancer. CDR3 amino acids: CASSLGAGGGNQPQHF. CDR3 DNA sequence: TGTGCCAGCAGCTTGGGAGCAGGGGGAGGAAATCAGCCCCAGCATTTT.